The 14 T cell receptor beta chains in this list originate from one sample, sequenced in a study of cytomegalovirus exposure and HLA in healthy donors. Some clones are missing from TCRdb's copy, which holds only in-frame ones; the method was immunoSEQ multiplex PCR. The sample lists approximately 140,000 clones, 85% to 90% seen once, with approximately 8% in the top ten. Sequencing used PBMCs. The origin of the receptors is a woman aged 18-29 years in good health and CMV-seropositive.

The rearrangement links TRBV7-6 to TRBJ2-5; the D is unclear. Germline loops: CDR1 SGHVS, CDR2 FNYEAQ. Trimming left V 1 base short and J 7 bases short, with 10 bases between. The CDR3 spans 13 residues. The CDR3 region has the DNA TGTGCCAGCAGCTTAGTGAGTCTTGGGACCCAGTACTTC. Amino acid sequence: CASSLVSLGTQYF.

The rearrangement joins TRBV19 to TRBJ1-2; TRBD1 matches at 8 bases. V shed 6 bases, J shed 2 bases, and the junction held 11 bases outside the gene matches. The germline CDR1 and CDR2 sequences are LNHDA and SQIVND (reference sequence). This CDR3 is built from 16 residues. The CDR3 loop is CASRYRGTQPNYGYTF. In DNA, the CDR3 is TGTGCCAGTAGGTACAGGGGGACTCAACCGAACTATGGCTACACCTTC.

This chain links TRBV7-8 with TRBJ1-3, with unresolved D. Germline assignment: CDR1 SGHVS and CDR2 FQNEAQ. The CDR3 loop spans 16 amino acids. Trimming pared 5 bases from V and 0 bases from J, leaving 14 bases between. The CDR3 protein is CASSPTGASSGNTIYF. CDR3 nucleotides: TGTGCCAGCAGCCCTACTGGAGCAAGCTCTGGAAACACCATATATTTT.

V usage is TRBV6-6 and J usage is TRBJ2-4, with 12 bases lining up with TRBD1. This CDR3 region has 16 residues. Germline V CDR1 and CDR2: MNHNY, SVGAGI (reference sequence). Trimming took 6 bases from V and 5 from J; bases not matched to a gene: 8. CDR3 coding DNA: TGTGCCAGCAGGGGACCGGGACAGGGGGCGCAAAACATTCAGTACTTC. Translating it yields CASRGPGQGAQNIQYF.

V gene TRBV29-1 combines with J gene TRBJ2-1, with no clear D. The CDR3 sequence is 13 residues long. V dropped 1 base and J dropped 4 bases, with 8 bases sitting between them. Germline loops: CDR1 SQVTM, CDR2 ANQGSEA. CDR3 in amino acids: CSVEGDKYNEQFF. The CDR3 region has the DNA TGCAGCGTTGAAGGAGACAAATACAATGAGCAGTTCTTC.

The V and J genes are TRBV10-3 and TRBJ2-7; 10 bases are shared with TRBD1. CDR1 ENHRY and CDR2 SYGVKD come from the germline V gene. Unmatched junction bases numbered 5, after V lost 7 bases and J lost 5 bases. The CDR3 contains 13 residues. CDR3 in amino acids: CAITGTGDHEQYF. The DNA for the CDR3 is TGTGCCATCACCGGGACAGGGGACCACGAGCAGTACTTC.

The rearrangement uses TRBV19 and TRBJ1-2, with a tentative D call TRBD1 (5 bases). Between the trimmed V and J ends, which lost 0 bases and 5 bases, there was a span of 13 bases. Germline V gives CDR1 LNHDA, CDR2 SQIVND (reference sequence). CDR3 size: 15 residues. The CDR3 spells CASSIEHGTPYGYTF. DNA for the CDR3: TGTGCCAGTAGTATAGAACACGGGACTCCTTATGGCTACACCTTC.

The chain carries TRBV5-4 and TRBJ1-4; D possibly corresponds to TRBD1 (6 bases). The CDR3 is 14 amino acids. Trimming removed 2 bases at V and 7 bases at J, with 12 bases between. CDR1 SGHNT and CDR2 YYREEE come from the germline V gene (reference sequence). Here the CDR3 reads CASSFPGAVEKLFF. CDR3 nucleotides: TGTGCCAGCAGCTTTCCAGGGGCGGTTGAAAAACTGTTTTTT.

The CDR3 bases are TGTGCCAGCAGTATATGGGGGCGGTCGGACACTGAAGCTTTCTTT. Translating gives CASSIWGRSDTEAFF. V gene TRBV11-2 combines with J gene TRBJ1-1, with a possible D match to TRBD1 (6 bases). V lost 6 bases and J lost 3, with 17 bases in between. Germline CDR1 and CDR2: SGHAT and FQNNGV. This CDR3 contains 15 residues.

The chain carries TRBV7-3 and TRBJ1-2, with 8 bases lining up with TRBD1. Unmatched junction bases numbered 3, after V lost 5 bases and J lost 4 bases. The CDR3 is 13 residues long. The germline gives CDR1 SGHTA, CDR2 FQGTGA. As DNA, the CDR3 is TGTGCCAGCAGCCTTACAGGGGGCTATGGCTACACCTTC. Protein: CASSLTGGYGYTF. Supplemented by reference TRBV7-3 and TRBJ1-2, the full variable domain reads GAGVSQTPSNKVTEKGKYVELRCDPISGHTALYWYRQSLGQGPEFLIYFQGTGAADDSGLPNDRFFAVRPEGSVSTLKIQRTERGDSAVYLCASSLTGGYGYTFGSGTRLTVV.

The CDR3 coding sequence is TGTGCCAGCAGTCCGAACCTACAGGGAATCTATGGCTACACCTTC. The encoded protein is CASSPNLQGIYGYTF. The chain is built from TRBV6-5 and TRBJ1-2, with D perhaps TRBD1 (6 bases). V was trimmed by 5 bases and J by 4 bases, leaving 17 bases between them. There are 15 residues in the CDR3. Germline V gene sequence: CDR1 MNHEY, CDR2 SVGAGI.

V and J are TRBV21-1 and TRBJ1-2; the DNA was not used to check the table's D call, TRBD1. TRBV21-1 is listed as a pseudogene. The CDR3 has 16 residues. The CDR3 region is CASTEPSGGDNYGYTF. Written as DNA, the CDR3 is TGTGCCAGCACGGAACCTTCAGGGGGCGACAACTATGGCTACACCTTC.

CDR3 nucleotide sequence: TGTGCCAGCAGCCAAGTTTCAGGGCCCATGAACACTGAAGCTTTCTTT. Protein product: CASSQVSGPMNTEAFF. This chain connects TRBV4-2 to TRBJ1-1, with D possibly being TRBD1 (5 bases). From germline, CDR1 is LGHNA and CDR2 YNFKEQ. This CDR3 spans 16 amino acids. Trimming removed 1 base at V and 0 bases at J, with 12 bases between.

The CDR3 loop reads CASSQDSRRVLYGYTF. CDR3 DNA sequence: TGTGCCAGCAGCCAAGATTCACGCAGGGTCCTCTATGGCTACACCTTC. The chain is built from TRBV4-2 and TRBJ1-2, with D possibly TRBD1 on 5 matching bases. This CDR3 has 16 residues. V gave up 0 bases and J gave up 4 bases, with 15 bases separating them. CDR1 and CDR2 from the germline V gene are LGHNA and YNFKEQ.